This TCR beta chain was identified in a study of T cells in Graves' hyperthyroidism and ophthalmopathy. The overall study: Peripheral blood was obtained at initial diagnosis, preceding any treatment. Points from the study as a whole: Among thyroid clonotypes expanded above 0.001, most also appeared in blood. It was a median roughly six months before onset that the model predicted ophthalmopathy.

To note about this clonotype: Its antigen is not known.

Clinical Activity Scores of at least 3, NOSPECS grades of at least 4 and durations under 3 months characterized ophthalmopathy patients. RNA transcripts provided the source from which TCR beta CDR3 regions were amplified. The TCR CDR3 first-round RT-PCR relied on the HTBI primer set. TCRdb called the multiplex PCR reads again in MiXCR, with one record for every CDR3 protein. The sample has 200,000 to 250,000 distinct CDR3 sequences, approximately 23% seen once. Material for sequencing was blood. The receptor was derived from a woman in her 40s with Graves' ophthalmopathy.

The CDR3 here is CASSRGGDSGYTF. Written as DNA, the CDR3 is TGTGCCAGCTCGCGGGGAGGGGACTCTGGCTACACCTTC. J is TRBJ1-2 and V is TRBV18; a weak D match, TRBD1 (5 bases). Trimming removed 6 bases from V and 7 bases from J, with 15 bases in between. Germline V gene sequence: CDR1 KGHSH, CDR2 LQKENI. This CDR3 spans 13 amino acids.